This TCR beta chain stems from a study of blood T cell repertoires in COVID-19. Study as a whole: The samples span acute and convalescent COVID-19 from the United States, Italy and Spain.

How the authors handled the data: It was from reference gene primer amplification that nucleated cell counts were estimated. Libraries were prepared by immunoSEQ multiplex PCR; TCRdb keeps only in-frame clonotypes and omits some of them. D and trimming come from the DNA, and the V and J calls and clone size come from that table. The sample consists of 95,000 to 150,000 clones, about 85% of them appearing once. The specimen was peripheral blood. The receptor was derived from a man older than 75 with active or convalescent COVID-19.

The CDR3 DNA reads as TGTGCCAGCAGCTTGAACAGGGGGGCTAATGAAAAACTGTTTTTT. The encoded protein is CASSLNRGANEKLFF. This chain links TRBV7-2 with TRBJ1-4, with 8 bases aligning to TRBD1. J was trimmed by 3 bases and V by 3 bases; bases with no gene match: 3. CDR1 SGHTA and CDR2 FQGNSA come from the germline V gene. The CDR3 runs 15 residues.